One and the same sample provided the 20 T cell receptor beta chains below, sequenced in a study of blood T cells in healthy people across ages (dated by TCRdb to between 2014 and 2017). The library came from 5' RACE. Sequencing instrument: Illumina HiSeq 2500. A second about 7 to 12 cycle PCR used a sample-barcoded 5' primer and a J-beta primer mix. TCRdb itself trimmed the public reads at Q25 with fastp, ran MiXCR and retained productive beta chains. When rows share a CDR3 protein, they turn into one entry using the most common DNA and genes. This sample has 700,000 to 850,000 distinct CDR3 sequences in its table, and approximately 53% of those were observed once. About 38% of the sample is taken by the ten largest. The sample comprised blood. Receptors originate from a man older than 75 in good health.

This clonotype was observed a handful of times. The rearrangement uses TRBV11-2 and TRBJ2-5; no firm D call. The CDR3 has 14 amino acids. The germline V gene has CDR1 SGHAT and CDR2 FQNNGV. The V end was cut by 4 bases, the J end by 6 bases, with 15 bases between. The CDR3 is CASSSLGSSQTQYF. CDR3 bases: TGTGCCAGCAGCTCCCTCGGGTCCTCCCAGACCCAGTACTTC.

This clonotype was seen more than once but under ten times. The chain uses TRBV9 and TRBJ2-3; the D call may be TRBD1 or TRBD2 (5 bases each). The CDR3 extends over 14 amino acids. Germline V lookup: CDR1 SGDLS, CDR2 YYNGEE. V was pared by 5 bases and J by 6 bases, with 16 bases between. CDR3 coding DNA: TGTGCCAGCAGTCCCGACTGGGGACGGGATACGCAGTATTTT. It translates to CASSPDWGRDTQYF.

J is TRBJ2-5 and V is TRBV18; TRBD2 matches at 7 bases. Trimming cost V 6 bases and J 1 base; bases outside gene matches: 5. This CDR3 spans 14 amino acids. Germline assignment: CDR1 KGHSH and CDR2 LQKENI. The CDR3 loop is CASSRSGIQETQYF. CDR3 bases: TGTGCCAGCTCCCGGAGCGGGATCCAAGAGACCCAGTACTTC.

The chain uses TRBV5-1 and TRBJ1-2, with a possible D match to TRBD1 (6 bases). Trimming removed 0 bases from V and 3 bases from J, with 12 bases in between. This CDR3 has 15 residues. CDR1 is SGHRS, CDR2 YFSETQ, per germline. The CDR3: CASSLASGDHYGYTF. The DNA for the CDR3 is TGCGCCAGCAGCTTGGCGTCAGGGGATCACTATGGCTACACCTTC.

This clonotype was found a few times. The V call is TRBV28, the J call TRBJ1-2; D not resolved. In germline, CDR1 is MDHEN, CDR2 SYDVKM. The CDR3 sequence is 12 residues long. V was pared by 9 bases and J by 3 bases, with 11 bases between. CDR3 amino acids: CASYAPHYGYTF. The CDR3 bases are TGTGCCAGTTATGCCCCCCACTATGGCTACACCTTC.

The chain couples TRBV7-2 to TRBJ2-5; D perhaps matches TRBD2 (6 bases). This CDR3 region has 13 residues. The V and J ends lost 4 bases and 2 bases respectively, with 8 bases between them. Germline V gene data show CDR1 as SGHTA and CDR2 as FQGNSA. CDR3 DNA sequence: TGTGCCAGCAGCTCGACTAGACAAGAGACCCAGTACTTC. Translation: CASSSTRQETQYF.

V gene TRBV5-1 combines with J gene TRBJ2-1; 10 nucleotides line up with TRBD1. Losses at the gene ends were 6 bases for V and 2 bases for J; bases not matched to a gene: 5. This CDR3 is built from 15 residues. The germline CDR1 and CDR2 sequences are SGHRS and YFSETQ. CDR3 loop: CASTEGQGPYNEQFF. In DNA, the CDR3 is TGCGCCAGCACTGAGGGACAGGGGCCCTACAATGAGCAGTTCTTC.

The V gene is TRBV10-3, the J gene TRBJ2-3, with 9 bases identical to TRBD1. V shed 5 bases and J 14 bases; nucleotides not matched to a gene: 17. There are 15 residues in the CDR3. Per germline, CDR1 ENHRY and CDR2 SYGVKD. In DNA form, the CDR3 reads TGTGCCATCAGTAGCCCGGGACAGGGACACAGAGACGCGTATTTT. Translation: CAISSPGQGHRDAYF.

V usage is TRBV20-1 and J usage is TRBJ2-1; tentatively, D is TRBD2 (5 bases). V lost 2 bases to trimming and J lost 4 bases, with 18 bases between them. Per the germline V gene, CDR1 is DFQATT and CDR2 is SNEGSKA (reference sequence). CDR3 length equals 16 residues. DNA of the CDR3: TGCAGTGCTAGACCGATTAGTGGGGAGCCTTACAATGAGCAGTTCTTC. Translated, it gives CSARPISGEPYNEQFF.

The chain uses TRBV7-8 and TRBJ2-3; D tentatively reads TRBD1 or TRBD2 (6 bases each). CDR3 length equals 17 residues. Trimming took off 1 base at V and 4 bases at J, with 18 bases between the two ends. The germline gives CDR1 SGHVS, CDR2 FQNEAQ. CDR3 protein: CASSLVVPRGGADTQYF. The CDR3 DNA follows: TGTGCCAGCAGCTTAGTAGTGCCCAGGGGAGGCGCAGATACGCAGTATTTT.

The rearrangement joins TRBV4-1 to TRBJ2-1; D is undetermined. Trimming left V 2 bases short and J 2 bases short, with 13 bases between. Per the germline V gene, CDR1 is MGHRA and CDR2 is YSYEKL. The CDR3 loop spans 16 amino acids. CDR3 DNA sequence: TGCGCCAGCAGCCAACTGGCGGAGAGACCCTACAATGAGCAGTTCTTC. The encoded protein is CASSQLAERPYNEQFF.

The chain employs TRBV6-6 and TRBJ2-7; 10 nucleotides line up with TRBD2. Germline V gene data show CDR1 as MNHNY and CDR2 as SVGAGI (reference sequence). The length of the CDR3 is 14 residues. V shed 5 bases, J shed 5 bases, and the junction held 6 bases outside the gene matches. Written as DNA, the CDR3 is TGTGCCAGCAGTAACCCAGCGGGAGGGAACGAGCAGTACTTC. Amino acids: CASSNPAGGNEQYF.

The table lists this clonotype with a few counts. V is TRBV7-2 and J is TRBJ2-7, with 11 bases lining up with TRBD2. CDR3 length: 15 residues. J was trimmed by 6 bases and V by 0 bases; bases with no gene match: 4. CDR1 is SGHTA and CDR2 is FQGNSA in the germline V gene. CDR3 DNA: TGTGCCAGCAGCTTAGCGGGGGGGACTAGCGGCGAGCAGTACTTC. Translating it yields CASSLAGGTSGEQYF.

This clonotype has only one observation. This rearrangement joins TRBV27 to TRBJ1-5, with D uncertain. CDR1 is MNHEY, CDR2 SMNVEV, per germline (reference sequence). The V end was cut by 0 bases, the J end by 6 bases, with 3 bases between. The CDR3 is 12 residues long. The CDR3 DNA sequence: TGTGCCAGCAGTTTATCGAGTCAGCCCCAGCATTTT. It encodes CASSLSSQPQHF.

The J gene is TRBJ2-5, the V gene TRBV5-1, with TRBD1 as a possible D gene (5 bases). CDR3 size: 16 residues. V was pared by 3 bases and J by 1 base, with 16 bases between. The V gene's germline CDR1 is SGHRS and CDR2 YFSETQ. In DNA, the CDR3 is TGCGCCAGCAGCTCTGGCCGGAAAGACAGCCAAGAGACCCAGTACTTC. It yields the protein CASSSGRKDSQETQYF.

The CDR3 loop reads CASSTPTGGIQETQYF. The CDR3 bases are TGTGCCAGCAGCACTCCGACGGGCGGGATTCAAGAGACCCAGTACTTC. The genes are TRBV6-1 and TRBJ2-5; possible D gene TRBD2, 6 bases. V was clipped by 6 bases and J by 2 bases, with 19 bases between them. The germline V gene has CDR1 MNHNS and CDR2 SASEGT. CDR3 length: 16 amino acids.

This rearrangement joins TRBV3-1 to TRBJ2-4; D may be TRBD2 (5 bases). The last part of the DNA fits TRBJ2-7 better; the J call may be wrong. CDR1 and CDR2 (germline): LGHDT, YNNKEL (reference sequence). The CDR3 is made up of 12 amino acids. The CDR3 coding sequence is TGTGCCAGCAGCCAGAGGGCGGGCGAGCAGTACTTC. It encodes CASSQRAGEQYF.

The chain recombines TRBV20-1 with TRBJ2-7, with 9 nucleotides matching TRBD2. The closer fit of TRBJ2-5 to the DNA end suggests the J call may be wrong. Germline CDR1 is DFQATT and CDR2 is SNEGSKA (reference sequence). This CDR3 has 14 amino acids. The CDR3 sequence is CSASGREGRETQYF. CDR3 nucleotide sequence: TGCAGTGCTAGTGGGCGGGAGGGTCGAGAGACCCAGTACTTC.

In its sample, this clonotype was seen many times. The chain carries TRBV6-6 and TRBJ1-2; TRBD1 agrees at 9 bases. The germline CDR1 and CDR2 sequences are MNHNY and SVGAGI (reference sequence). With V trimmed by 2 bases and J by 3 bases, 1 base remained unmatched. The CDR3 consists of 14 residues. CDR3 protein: CASSYRTGDYGYTF. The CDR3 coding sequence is TGTGCCAGCAGTTACCGGACAGGGGACTATGGCTACACCTTC.

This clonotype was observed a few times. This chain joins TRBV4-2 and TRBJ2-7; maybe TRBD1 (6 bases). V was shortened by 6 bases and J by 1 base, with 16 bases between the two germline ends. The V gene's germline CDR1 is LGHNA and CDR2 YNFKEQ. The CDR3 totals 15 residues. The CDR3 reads CASRRGTPDSYEQYF. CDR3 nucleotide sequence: TGTGCCAGCAGAAGGGGGACACCGGATTCCTACGAGCAGTACTTC.